Listed here are 20 T cell receptor beta chains from one sample, sequenced in a study of identical twins. TCRdb called the 5' RACE reads again in MiXCR, with one record for every CDR3 protein. The sample has 550,000 to 700,000 distinct CDR3 sequences; 21% are singletons. These data were likewise used in another study, on T cells expressing NK-cell markers.

Sequencing was done on a sample of PBMCs. The receptors shown here come from a woman between 18 and 29 years old in good health.

This clonotype has only a few counts. The rearrangement uses TRBV6-5 and TRBJ1-5, with D possibly TRBD1 on 6 matching bases. Between the trimmed V and J ends, which lost 2 bases and 3 bases, there was a span of 11 bases. This CDR3 is 15 amino acids long. Germline V lookup: CDR1 MNHEY, CDR2 SVGAGI. CDR3 DNA sequence: TGTGCCAGCAGTTACGTGACAGGACTCAATCAGCCCCAGCATTTT. Amino acids: CASSYVTGLNQPQHF.

This clonotype came up a few times. The chain joins TRBV20-1 to TRBJ2-2; no reliable D call. Germline V gives CDR1 DFQATT, CDR2 SNEGSKA (reference sequence). This CDR3 contains 14 residues. Trimming stripped 1 base from V and 6 bases from J, with 12 bases between. The DNA of the CDR3 is TGCAGTGCTAGAGTACTTGAAGGCGCCGGGGAGCTGTTTTTT. The encoded protein is CSARVLEGAGELFF.

This clonotype was observed a handful of times. The chain carries TRBV5-1 and TRBJ1-1; D uncertain. The CDR3 loop spans 11 amino acids. The ends were cut back, 3 bases at V and 7 bases at J, with 7 bases in the middle. Germline loops: CDR1 SGHRS, CDR2 YFSETQ. The CDR3 sequence is CASSSMGEAFF. The CDR3 DNA follows: TGCGCCAGCAGCTCGATGGGTGAAGCTTTCTTT.

This clonotype occurred a few times. The chain recombines TRBV12-3 or TRBV12-4 with TRBJ1-2, with D perhaps matching TRBD1 (6 bases). This CDR3 spans 15 amino acids. V was shortened by 1 base and J by 8 bases, with 17 bases between the two germline ends. The DNA of the CDR3 is TGTGCCAGCAGTTTAGTGGGGGCCTTATCGGGAGGCTACACCTTC. Residues: CASSLVGALSGGYTF.

This clonotype was recorded a few times. V gene TRBV6-1 combines with J gene TRBJ2-7; TRBD2 might be the D (5 bases). The CDR3 spans 14 residues. V dropped 4 bases and J dropped 2 bases, with 12 bases sitting between them. The germline gives CDR1 MNHNS, CDR2 SASEGT. The CDR3 protein is CASSAGSEPYEQYF. The CDR3 nucleotides are TGTGCCAGCAGTGCGGGGTCGGAGCCCTACGAGCAGTACTTC.

This clonotype was counted between two and nine times. CDR3 DNA: TGTGCCAGCAGCTTAGTTGGACGGGACTATGGCTACACCTTC. Protein: CASSLVGRDYGYTF. The chain is built from TRBV7-8 and TRBJ1-2; D remains unclear. The CDR3 has 14 residues. Germline CDR1 and CDR2: SGHVS and FQNEAQ. The V end lost 1 base, the J end lost 3 bases, and 9 bases lay between the germline ends.

This clonotype was seen a handful of times. The V call is TRBV7-2, the J call TRBJ2-1, with 9 bases aligning to TRBD2. V was pared by 6 bases and J by 7 bases, with 7 bases of the junction left unmatched. In germline, CDR1 is SGHTA, CDR2 FQGNSA. CDR3 length: 14 residues. The CDR3 DNA reads TGTGCCAGCAGGATAGCGGGAGCGGGGAATGAGCAGTTCTTC. This encodes CASRIAGAGNEQFF.

This chain joins TRBV20-1 and TRBJ2-1; TRBD1 matches 7 bases. In germline, CDR1 is DFQATT, CDR2 SNEGSKA (reference sequence). The CDR3 has 14 residues. J was trimmed by 7 bases and V by 1 base; bases with no gene match: 7. CDR3 sequence: CSARVSTGSNEQFF. The CDR3 bases are TGCAGTGCTAGAGTCTCGACAGGGTCAAATGAGCAGTTCTTC.

V and J are TRBV11-2 and TRBJ2-7, with 8 bases that match TRBD2. Trimming at V came to 0 bases and at J to 3 bases, leaving 4 bases not matched to a gene. The germline V gene has CDR1 SGHAT and CDR2 FQNNGV. CDR3 length: 15 amino acids. The CDR3 loop reads CASSLEAGDLYEQYF. The DNA for the CDR3 is TGTGCCAGCAGCTTAGAAGCGGGGGACCTCTACGAGCAGTACTTC.

This clonotype was counted many times. V gene TRBV5-1 combines with J gene TRBJ2-5; no clear D gene. Trimming left V 2 bases short and J 7 bases short, with 12 bases between. CDR1 and CDR2 from the germline V gene are SGHRS and YFSETQ. The CDR3 contains 13 residues. CDR3 sequence (DNA): TGCGCCAGCAGCTTAGGCGGAGACCGGACCCAGTACTTC. It is translated as CASSLGGDRTQYF.

V gene TRBV14 combines with J gene TRBJ1-4, with D unclear. The CDR3 loop spans 13 amino acids. Looked up from germline, CDR1 is SGHDN and CDR2 is FVKESK. Deletions cut 1 base from V and 6 bases from J, with 6 bases between. This chain's CDR3 is CASSQVGYEKLFF. The CDR3, as DNA: TGTGCCAGCAGCCAAGTAGGGTATGAAAAACTGTTTTTT.

The chain joins TRBV12-3 or TRBV12-4 to TRBJ2-2; D unresolved. V was clipped by 2 bases and J by 1 base, with 11 bases between them. The CDR3 extends over 16 amino acids. CDR3 nucleotides: TGTGCCAGCAGTTTATTCTCCAATTGGAACACCGGGGAGCTGTTTTTT. Its translation is CASSLFSNWNTGELFF.

The chain carries TRBV25-1 and TRBJ1-2, with TRBD1 matching over 7 bases. V dropped 1 base and J dropped 4; count of bases not matched to a gene: 3. CDR3 length: 14 amino acids. Germline assignment: CDR1 MGHDK and CDR2 SYGVNS. The CDR3 nucleotides are TGTGCCAGCAGTGAATCGGACAGGAGCTATGGCTACACCTTC. It is translated as CASSESDRSYGYTF.

V and J are TRBV7-9 and TRBJ2-3; the D is unclear. The CDR3 spans 17 residues. Trimming took off 5 bases at V and 5 bases at J, with 23 bases between the two ends. Germline V gene sequence: CDR1 SEHNR, CDR2 FQNEAQ (reference sequence). In DNA, the CDR3 is TGTGCCAGCAGCCGAAGGACGTCTCACCCTCGAGGAGATACGCAGTATTTT. It yields the protein CASSRRTSHPRGDTQYF.

This chain joins TRBV20-1 and TRBJ2-3; D unresolved. Germline values: CDR1 DFQATT, CDR2 SNEGSKA (reference sequence). The CDR3 covers 16 residues. Trimming removed 4 bases from V and 1 base from J, with 18 bases in between. The CDR3: CSATPQRSRGTDTQYF. The CDR3, as DNA: TGCAGTGCTACCCCTCAGCGAAGTAGGGGCACAGATACGCAGTATTTT.

This clonotype was detected a few times. V gene TRBV7-9 combines with J gene TRBJ1-1; no definite D call. CDR1 and CDR2 (germline): SEHNR, FQNEAQ (reference sequence). V gave up 1 base and J gave up 0 bases, with 12 bases separating them. This CDR3 is built from 16 residues. The CDR3 DNA follows: TGTGCCAGCAGCTTAGTTGGAAGGACGATGAACACTGAAGCTTTCTTT. It encodes CASSLVGRTMNTEAFF.

V gene TRBV7-6 combines with J gene TRBJ2-3; 11 positions match TRBD2. The germline gives CDR1 SGHVS, CDR2 FNYEAQ. This CDR3 contains 15 residues. V dropped 5 bases and J dropped 3; count of bases not matched to a gene: 4. For the CDR3, the DNA is TGTGCCAGCAGCATACTAGCGGGGGTGACAGATACGCAGTATTTT. Protein product: CASSILAGVTDTQYF.

This clonotype was found a few times. The chain combines TRBV12-3 or TRBV12-4 with TRBJ1-2, with D possibly matching TRBD1 (6 bases). The CDR3 spans 13 residues. The V end lost 5 bases, the J end lost 4 bases, and 11 bases lay between the germline ends. DNA for the CDR3: TGTGCCAGCAGTACCGGGACACTCTATGGCTACACCTTC. It is translated as CASSTGTLYGYTF.

This sequence joins TRBV11-3 and TRBJ2-2; D gene uncertain. This CDR3 has 13 residues. The V gene's germline CDR1 is SGHNT and CDR2 YENEEA. Deletions cut 7 bases from V and 0 bases from J, with 6 bases between. CDR3 region: CASTASNTGELFF. In DNA, the CDR3 is TGTGCCAGCACCGCTTCGAACACCGGGGAGCTGTTTTTT.

This clonotype has a handful of counts. J is TRBJ2-4 and V is TRBV6-1, with 8 positions matching TRBD1. Looked up from germline, CDR1 is MNHNS and CDR2 is SASEGT. Losses at the gene ends were 7 bases for V and 7 bases for J; bases not matched to a gene: 6. The CDR3 spans 13 residues. The CDR3 spells CASTQGASNIQYF. CDR3 sequence (DNA): TGTGCCAGCACTCAGGGGGCTAGTAACATTCAGTACTTC.